Each of the 26 T cell receptor beta chains below was sequenced from the same sample in a study of T-cell reconstitution after alpha-beta-depleted transplantation in children. Unique molecular identifiers were used to barcode this TCRbeta library. Each CDR3 protein gets one entry after TCRdb re-called the PCR reads with MiXCR. This sample carries about 210,000 distinct CDR3 sequences, roughly a sixth of them seen once, and the ten largest clones take roughly two fifths. The specimen was PBMCs, mostly from graft donor cells, collected 360 days after TCRalphabeta/CD19-depleted stem cell transplant. The source of these receptors is a male patient between 2 and 15 years old who had a stem cell transplant for acute lymphoblastic leukemia, so the T cells may come from the graft donor.

The genes are TRBV6-2 or TRBV6-3 and TRBJ2-7; D remains ambiguous. The CDR3 length is 15 residues. Germline V gene data show CDR1 as MNHEY and CDR2 as SVGEGT. Trimming stripped 0 bases from V and 1 base from J, with 10 bases between. The CDR3 coding sequence is TGTGCCAGCAGTTACTCGTATGCGGTTTCCTACGAGCAGTACTTC. Translated: CASSYSYAVSYEQYF.

This clonotype was seen more than once but under ten times. The V gene is TRBV7-9, the J gene TRBJ2-1, with TRBD2 matching over 10 bases. The CDR3 is 17 amino acids. Germline trimming cut 1 base from V and 2 bases from J; bases unmatched to any gene: 5. Germline CDR1 SEHNR, CDR2 FQNEAQ (reference sequence). The CDR3 DNA follows: TGTGCCAGCAGCTTAGAGCGGACTAGCGGAGCCTACAATGAGCAGTTCTTC. This codes for CASSLERTSGAYNEQFF.

This clonotype was recorded a few times. In nucleotides, the CDR3 is TGCAGCGTCAAAGGGGGCGACGAATACAATGAGCAGTTCTTC. The encoded protein is CSVKGGDEYNEQFF. The rearrangement links TRBV29-1 to TRBJ2-1, with 7 bases lining up with TRBD1. The CDR3 runs 14 residues. Germline CDR1 reads SQVTM; CDR2 reads ANQGSEA. V gave up 6 bases and J gave up 4 bases; unmatched junction bases: 9.

This clonotype was detected only a few times. The chain carries TRBV12-3 or TRBV12-4 and TRBJ2-6, with no clear D. V was shortened by 6 bases and J by 7 bases, with 19 bases between the two germline ends. The CDR3 is 16 amino acids. For the CDR3, the DNA is TGTGCCAGCAGCCGTGACAAGTTAACCGTAGCCAACGTCCTGACTTTC. It codes for CASSRDKLTVANVLTF.

The chain employs TRBV15 and TRBJ2-1; D may be TRBD2 (7 bases). Trimming cost V 1 base and J 4 bases, with 11 bases left between them. The CDR3 runs 15 residues. Germline V CDR1 and CDR2: LNHNV, YYDKDF (reference sequence). The DNA for the CDR3 is TGTGCCACCAGCAGAGTAGGGGGAGGGTACAATGAGCAGTTCTTC. Protein product: CATSRVGGGYNEQFF.

This clonotype was seen a handful of times. The rearrangement links TRBV6-1 to TRBJ2-2; D gene uncertain. This CDR3 has 17 residues. Looked up from germline, CDR1 is MNHNS and CDR2 is SASEGT. V was trimmed by 3 bases and J by 0 bases, leaving 14 bases between them. CDR3 in amino acids: CASSDALRQANTGELFF. The CDR3 DNA is TGTGCCAGCAGTGACGCCTTGAGACAAGCGAACACCGGGGAGCTGTTTTTT.

The chain has TRBV5-1 and TRBJ2-3; D might be TRBD2 (6 bases). Trimming pared 3 bases from V and 1 base from J, leaving 9 bases between. The CDR3 contains 14 residues. Germline V gives CDR1 SGHRS, CDR2 YFSETQ. The CDR3: CASSWTTRTDTQYF. The CDR3, as DNA: TGCGCCAGCAGCTGGACTACCCGCACAGATACGCAGTATTTT.

V gene TRBV6-1 combines with J gene TRBJ2-7, with 12 bases that match TRBD1. This CDR3 contains 13 residues. Germline assignment: CDR1 MNHNS and CDR2 SASEGT. V gave up 11 bases and J gave up 6 bases; unmatched junction bases: 8. CDR3 DNA sequence: TGTGCCTCAAGGGACAGGGGGCAGGGCGAGCAGTACTTC. It specifies CASRDRGQGEQYF.

This clonotype was found a few times. The chain joins TRBV5-1 to TRBJ1-6, with a tentative D call TRBD1 (5 bases). CDR3 length: 19 amino acids. Trimming took off 4 bases at V and 9 bases at J, with 29 bases between the two ends. The germline V gene encodes CDR1 SGHRS and CDR2 YFSETQ. The chain's CDR3 is CASSNAPAGQTPVGSPLHF. In DNA, the CDR3 is TGCGCCAGCAGCAACGCCCCAGCTGGACAAACCCCCGTCGGTTCACCCCTCCACTTT.

The J gene is TRBJ1-1, the V gene TRBV6-1; D remains unclear. Deletions cut 6 bases from V and 6 bases from J, with 14 bases between. Germline V gene lookup returns CDR1 MNHNS and CDR2 SASEGT. This CDR3 has 13 amino acids. DNA for the CDR3: TGTGCCAGCAGGTCCGGAACCGGGTCTGAAGCTTTCTTT. Translated: CASRSGTGSEAFF.

This chain uses TRBV6-5 with TRBJ2-2, with D possibly being TRBD1 (5 bases). The CDR3 has 16 amino acids. The V gene lost 2 bases and the J gene lost 6 bases, with 16 bases spanning the gap. Germline values: CDR1 MNHEY, CDR2 SVGAGI. The CDR3 protein is CASSYQKRRDAGELFF. CDR3 coding DNA: TGTGCCAGCAGTTACCAAAAACGCAGGGATGCCGGGGAGCTGTTTTTT.

The CDR3 here is CASSRLGEPEAFF. The CDR3 nucleotides are TGTGCCAGCAGTAGGCTTGGAGAACCTGAAGCTTTCTTT. V and J are TRBV25-1 and TRBJ1-1; no firm D call. The ends were cut back, 5 bases at V and 6 bases at J, with 13 bases in the middle. The germline V gene encodes CDR1 MGHDK and CDR2 SYGVNS. The CDR3 consists of 13 residues. Complete variable domain (other parts from reference TRBV25-1 and TRBJ1-1): EADIYQTPRYLVIGTGKKITLECSQTMGHDKMYWYQQDPGMELHLIHYSYGVNSTEKGDLSSESTVSRIRTEHFPLTLESARPSHTSQYLCASSRLGEPEAFFGQGTRLTVV.

The rearrangement links TRBV27 to TRBJ1-6; D is unresolved. The CDR3 is made up of 18 amino acids. The V and J ends lost 6 bases and 0 bases respectively, with 18 bases between them. Germline assignment: CDR1 MNHEY and CDR2 SMNVEV (reference sequence). CDR3 nucleotide sequence: TGTGCCAGCAGCCGAAGTCTTCAGGCGAGCTCCTATAATTCACCCCTCCACTTT. This codes for CASSRSLQASSYNSPLHF.

This rearrangement joins TRBV5-1 to TRBJ2-7, with 7 nucleotides matching TRBD1. Germline values: CDR1 SGHRS, CDR2 YFSETQ. The CDR3 runs 14 residues. V lost 0 bases and J lost 1; bases outside the gene matches: 1. CDR3 bases: TGCGCCAGCAGCTTGGCGGGACAGTCCTACGAGCAGTACTTC. Translation gives CASSLAGQSYEQYF.

This clonotype was found a few times. The chain recombines TRBV3-1 with TRBJ2-3; D not resolved. Germline V gives CDR1 LGHDT, CDR2 YNNKEL (reference sequence). Trimming stripped 10 bases from V and 2 bases from J, with 13 bases between. The CDR3 runs to 13 residues. This CDR3 is CATGTPNTDTQYF. The CDR3, as DNA: TGTGCCACTGGAACCCCCAACACAGATACGCAGTATTTT.

This clonotype was detected only a few times. This chain links TRBV20-1 with TRBJ2-1, with TRBD2 as a possible D gene (6 bases). This CDR3 has 15 amino acids. Trimming cost V 5 bases and J 7 bases, with 21 bases left between them. Germline V lookup: CDR1 DFQATT, CDR2 SNEGSKA (reference sequence). In DNA form, the CDR3 reads TGCAGTGCTTACCTCCGGGCCGGGGGAGGAAATGAGCAGTTCTTC. Protein sequence: CSAYLRAGGGNEQFF.

The V and J genes are TRBV7-9 and TRBJ2-7; no clear D gene. Germline CDR1 is SEHNR and CDR2 is FQNEAQ (reference sequence). V dropped 1 base and J dropped 4 bases, with 8 bases sitting between them. The CDR3 contains 13 residues. CDR3 sequence (DNA): TGTGCCAGCAGCTTAGAACTCATTTACGAGCAGTACTTC. Protein: CASSLELIYEQYF.

The chain is built from TRBV4-2 and TRBJ2-3; 7 bases fit TRBD2. The CDR3 covers 17 residues. CDR1 and CDR2 (germline): LGHNA, YNFKEQ. With 0 bases clipped from V and 5 bases from J, the junction kept 11 bases outside the gene matches. Here the CDR3 reads CASSQDPTGGGGDTQYF. CDR3 nucleotides: TGTGCCAGCAGCCAAGATCCAACGGGGGGAGGTGGAGATACGCAGTATTTT.

This clonotype was seen a handful of times. This chain joins TRBV9 and TRBJ2-1; weak D call: TRBD2 (6 bases). The CDR3 is 17 residues long. The germline V and J ends were trimmed by 1 base and 1 base, with 15 bases remaining between them. Germline CDR1 is SGDLS and CDR2 is YYNGEE. In DNA, the CDR3 is TGTGCCAGCAGCGTATTCTCCTCCGGACTATCCTACAATGAGCAGTTCTTC. Translation: CASSVFSSGLSYNEQFF.

This chain joins TRBV27 and TRBJ2-3, with D perhaps TRBD2 (6 bases). Per the germline V gene, CDR1 is MNHEY and CDR2 is SMNVEV (reference sequence). CDR3 length: 18 residues. Trimming took 2 bases from V and 5 from J, leaving 23 bases between them. Here the CDR3 reads CASSLRMAGRGVGDTQYF. The CDR3 DNA follows: TGTGCCAGCAGTTTAAGAATGGCGGGGCGGGGAGTAGGAGATACGCAGTATTTT.

This clonotype occurred a few times. The chain links TRBV20-1 to TRBJ2-1, with a possible D match to TRBD2 (7 bases). The length of the CDR3 is 17 residues. Trimming removed 3 bases from V and 4 bases from J, with 22 bases in between. From germline, CDR1 is DFQATT and CDR2 SNEGSKA (reference sequence). As DNA, the CDR3 is TGCAGTGCTAGGCCGGAGGGGGGGAATTTCTGGTACAATGAGCAGTTCTTC. It is translated as CSARPEGGNFWYNEQFF.

This sequence joins TRBV25-1 and TRBJ1-1; tentatively, D is TRBD1 (6 bases). V lost 1 base to trimming and J lost 4 bases, with 13 bases between them. This CDR3 is built from 15 residues. Germline V CDR1 and CDR2: MGHDK, SYGVNS. DNA of the CDR3: TGTGCCAGCAGTGAATGGGGGGGCTTGGGCACTGAAGCTTTCTTT. Translating it yields CASSEWGGLGTEAFF.

The V and J genes are TRBV27 and TRBJ2-7; D call uncertain. The germline V and J ends were trimmed by 8 bases and 3 bases, with 14 bases remaining between them. This CDR3 is 13 amino acids long. Germline V gene sequence: CDR1 MNHEY, CDR2 SMNVEV (reference sequence). CDR3: CASEPLGVYEQYF. DNA for the CDR3: TGTGCCAGCGAGCCTTTAGGTGTCTACGAGCAGTACTTC.

Here the CDR3 reads CASSLVTRGYEQYF. The CDR3 region has the DNA TGTGCCAGCAGCTTAGTAACGAGAGGGTACGAGCAGTACTTC. V gene TRBV7-2 combines with J gene TRBJ2-7; D perhaps matches TRBD2 (5 bases). Germline-derived CDR1 and CDR2 are SGHTA and FQGNSA. Trimming removed 1 base at V and 4 bases at J, with 11 bases between. The CDR3 length is 14 residues.

This clonotype has a count of ten or more. V and J are TRBV7-9 and TRBJ2-7; D gene unclear. Trimming left V 9 bases short and J 5 bases short, with 5 bases between. CDR1 is SEHNR, CDR2 FQNEAQ, per germline (reference sequence). The CDR3 extends over 9 amino acids. The CDR3 DNA reads as TGTGCCAGAGAGGACGAGCAGTACTTC. Translated, it gives CAREDEQYF. Full variable domain (remainder filled in from reference TRBV7-9 and TRBJ2-7): DTGVSQNPRHKITKRGQNVTFRCDPISEHNRLYWYRQTLGQGPEFLTYFQNEAQLEKSRLLSDRFSAERPKGSFSTLEIQRTEQGDSAMYLCAREDEQYFGPGTRLTVT.

This chain connects TRBV23-1 to TRBJ2-3; TRBD2 is a possible D gene (6 bases). TRBV23-1 is an ORF, and what it does is uncertain. The CDR3 spans 17 residues. V was shortened by 3 bases and J by 2 bases, with 18 bases between the two germline ends. In nucleotides, the CDR3 is TGCGCCAGCAGTCACGTGTCAGTCAGGGAGGTCACAGATACGCAGTATTTT. Translation: CASSHVSVREVTDTQYF.